The present entry profiles one T cell receptor (beta chain) with its context. TCR beta was sequenced from blood CD8+ and CD4+ T cells. This sample was taken from a study of CD8 T cells in Susac syndrome. This CDR3 region has 15 residues. V was shortened by 0 bases and J by 7 bases, with 13 bases between the two germline ends. Per germline, CDR1 LNHDA and CDR2 SQIVND (reference sequence). RNA amounts of roughly 0.5 to 1 ug underwent reverse transcription with random hexamers. A single record per CDR3 protein comes from TCRdb applying MiXCR to the immunoSEQ multiplex PCR reads. The repertoire holds some 260,000 distinct CDR3 sequences, with about 85% as singletons.

The source is a human donor with multiple sclerosis. The rearrangement uses TRBV19 and TRBJ2-1; D unresolved. Sample: CD8+ T cells from PBMCs. CDR3 region: CASSIDLESYNEQFF. The DNA of the CDR3 is TGTGCCAGTAGTATAGACCTCGAAAGCTATAATGAGCAGTTCTTC.